This T cell receptor (beta chain) stems from a study of T cell clones after liver transplantation. About the study: Tolerant meant at least one year fully off immunosuppression without liver enzymes above twice normal. The study's findings and limits: Small, mixed patient groups and varying post-transplant times limit these conclusions.

For this clone: Its specificity is not known.

Assay: immunoSEQ multiplex PCR; the TCRdb copy retains only in-frame clones and omits some. The sample yields around 9,300 clones, about 72% seen once. The source is a human patient who received a liver transplant. Some T cells may arise from the graft donor. The sample was CD8+ T cells from blood, taken at the approximately 15-month timepoint.

The CDR3: CASSLRSSNEQFF. CDR3 sequence (DNA): TGTGCCAGCAGTTTAAGGAGTTCCAATGAGCAGTTCTTC. The V and J genes are TRBV27 and TRBJ2-1; D not certain. The CDR3 contains 13 residues. Germline V CDR1 and CDR2: MNHEY, SMNVEV (reference sequence). V was trimmed by 2 bases and J by 6 bases, leaving 8 bases between them.